The 30 T cell receptor beta chains in this list originate from one sample, sequenced in a study of T cell repertoires in cytomegalovirus infection. One entry per CDR3 protein results from TCRdb running MiXCR on the reads. The table has more than 150,000 distinct CDR3 sequences, roughly a fifth seen once; the top ten hold around 3.2%. Sequencing used PBMCs. The origin of the receptors is a human donor in good health (CMV status not recorded). Some clones in this sample may be carry-over from other donors' samples.

The chain has TRBV25-1 and TRBJ2-4; perhaps TRBD2 as D (5 bases). V lost 1 base, J lost 1 base, and 5 bases lay in between. Germline assignment: CDR1 MGHDK and CDR2 SYGVNS. The length of the CDR3 is 14 residues. CDR3 coding DNA: TGTGCCAGCAGTGAATCGGGGGCCAAAAACATTCAGTACTTC. Protein sequence: CASSESGAKNIQYF.

The rearrangement links TRBV5-1 to TRBJ2-1, with 7 bases lining up with TRBD1. The V gene's germline CDR1 is SGHRS and CDR2 YFSETQ. CDR3 length: 11 residues. The ends lost 3 bases at V and 10 bases at J; junction bases unmatched: 1. The CDR3 protein is CASSSDREQFF. As DNA, the CDR3 is TGCGCCAGCAGCTCGGACAGGGAGCAGTTCTTC.

The CDR3 protein is CATQEVINYGYTF. DNA for the CDR3: TGTGCCACCCAGGAGGTAATTAACTATGGCTACACCTTC. The gene calls are TRBV19 and TRBJ1-2; the D is unclear. Germline CDR1 LNHDA, CDR2 SQIVND (reference sequence). CDR3 length equals 13 residues. The germline V and J ends were trimmed by 10 bases and 1 base, with 13 bases remaining between them.

V gene TRBV27 combines with J gene TRBJ1-3; 7 nucleotides align to TRBD1. The CDR3 has 16 amino acids. Germline assignment: CDR1 MNHEY and CDR2 SMNVEV (reference sequence). Losses at the gene ends were 5 bases for V and 2 bases for J; bases not matched to a gene: 9. This CDR3 reads CASSQYRGSAGNTIYF. The CDR3 DNA sequence: TGTGCCAGCAGTCAGTACAGGGGATCCGCTGGAAACACCATATATTTT.

This clonotype was detected only a few times. The chain couples TRBV7-2 to TRBJ2-1, with D unresolved. This CDR3 contains 13 residues. Trimming shortened V by 2 bases and J by 10 bases, and 12 bases separated the two germline ends. Germline V lookup: CDR1 SGHTA, CDR2 FQGNSA. The CDR3 protein is CASSLTIGREQFF. In DNA form, the CDR3 reads TGTGCCAGCAGCTTAACAATCGGTCGGGAGCAGTTCTTC. Full variable domain (missing parts from reference TRBV7-2 and TRBJ2-1): GAGVSQSPSNKVTEKGKDVELRCDPISGHTALYWYRQSLGQGLEFLIYFQGNSAPDKSGLPSDRFSAERTGGSVSTLTIQRTQQEDSAVYLCASSLTIGREQFFGPGTRLTVL.

Comment on this clonotype: A single base separates this from a much larger clone, so it may be a read error. The V call is TRBV7-2, the J call TRBJ2-1; D is possibly TRBD1 (6 bases). This CDR3 is built from 15 residues. CDR1 SGHTA and CDR2 FQGNSA come from the germline V gene. The CDR3 here is CASSLSRTVNNEKFF. The CDR3 DNA reads TGTGCCAGCAGCTTAAGCAGGACAGTTAACAATGAGAAGTTCTTC.

This rearrangement joins TRBV29-1 to TRBJ2-7; D is possibly TRBD1 or TRBD2 (5 bases each). Trimming stripped 6 bases from V and 5 bases from J, with 23 bases between. The CDR3 loop spans 15 amino acids. Germline CDR1 is SQVTM and CDR2 is ANQGSEA. In DNA form, the CDR3 reads TGCAGCGTGGATTTATGGGGGATTCTCATCGACGAGCAGTACTTC. It codes for CSVDLWGILIDEQYF.

This clonotype was picked up many times. V is TRBV7-2 and J is TRBJ2-2; the match to TRBD1 covers 7 bases. The CDR3 runs to 15 residues. Germline V gives CDR1 SGHTA, CDR2 FQGNSA. J lost 7 bases, V lost 0 bases, and 5 bases had no gene match. The DNA for the CDR3 is TGTGCCAGCAGCTTAGCAGGGGGCGCGGTCGGGGAGCTGTTTTTT. It encodes CASSLAGGAVGELFF.

The sample holds one count of this clonotype. The chain has TRBV5-1 and TRBJ2-1, with a possible D match to TRBD2 (5 bases). Looked up from germline, CDR1 is SGHRS and CDR2 is YFSETQ. The CDR3 consists of 13 residues. Trimming took 0 bases from V and 12 from J, leaving 13 bases between them. CDR3: CASSLESGFVQFF. CDR3 DNA sequence: TGCGCCAGCAGCTTGGAATCGGGGTTTGTGCAGTTCTTC.

This clonotype was detected a few times. The rearrangement uses TRBV23-1 and TRBJ2-1, with 7 bases lining up with TRBD2. TRBV23-1 is flagged as an ORF with uncertain function. The trim removed 0 bases at V and 2 bases at J, leaving 10 bases unmatched. CDR3 length: 18 residues. The CDR3 DNA sequence: TGCGCCAGCAGTCAATCGGAAGTAGCGGGTTCCCCCTACAATGAGCAGTTCTTC. Translation: CASSQSEVAGSPYNEQFF.

This clonotype was picked up many times. This chain joins TRBV7-9 and TRBJ2-5; TRBD1 matches at 10 bases. The CDR3 totals 15 residues. Germline V gene lookup returns CDR1 SEHNR and CDR2 FQNEAQ (reference sequence). Trimming cost V 4 bases and J 5 bases; bases outside gene matches: 7. The DNA for the CDR3 is TGTGCCAGCAGCTCGACAGGGGGCGAGTGGGAGACCCAGTACTTC. This codes for CASSSTGGEWETQYF.

This rearrangement joins TRBV28 to TRBJ2-3; D might be TRBD2 (6 bases). Looked up from germline, CDR1 is MDHEN and CDR2 is SYDVKM. The CDR3 contains 16 residues. Trimming removed 5 bases at V and 4 bases at J, with 19 bases between. This CDR3 reads CASSLPVGGGPDTQYF. CDR3 DNA: TGTGCCAGCAGTCTTCCCGTGGGGGGAGGCCCAGATACGCAGTATTTT.

This clonotype was observed a handful of times. This chain connects TRBV7-9 to TRBJ2-1, with 9 bases fitting TRBD2. The CDR3 runs to 14 residues. Germline V gene sequence: CDR1 SEHNR, CDR2 FQNEAQ (reference sequence). Losses at the gene ends were 7 bases for V and 3 bases for J; bases not matched to a gene: 4. The CDR3 DNA sequence: TGTGCCAGCACATCTAGCGGGATCTACAATGAGCAGTTCTTC. It specifies CASTSSGIYNEQFF. The entire variable domain, with the rest obtained from reference TRBV7-9 and TRBJ2-1, is as follows: DTGVSQNPRHKITKRGQNVTFRCDPISEHNRLYWYRQTLGQGPEFLTYFQNEAQLEKSRLLSDRFSAERPKGSFSTLEIQRTEQGDSAMYLCASTSSGIYNEQFFGPGTRLTVL.

Only a few counts were recorded for this clonotype. This chain links TRBV18 with TRBJ2-1, with 10 nucleotides matching TRBD2. CDR1 and CDR2 from the germline V gene are KGHSH and LQKENI. The CDR3 loop spans 15 amino acids. After removal of 1 base from V and 7 bases from J, the junction contained 4 bases not matched to a gene. CDR3 loop: CASSPRPAGGNEQFF. In DNA form, the CDR3 reads TGTGCCAGCTCACCACGCCCAGCGGGGGGGAATGAGCAGTTCTTC.

In its sample, this clonotype was seen many times. The V gene is TRBV7-6, the J gene TRBJ2-7; D could derive from TRBD1 or TRBD2 (5 bases each). Germline V gene data show CDR1 as SGHVS and CDR2 as FNYEAQ. CDR3 length: 14 residues. The V end lost 6 bases, the J end lost 1 base, and 13 bases lay between the germline ends. For the CDR3, the DNA is TGTGCCAGCAGGGATTGGGACGGTTCCTACGAGCAGTACTTC. It yields the protein CASRDWDGSYEQYF.

The chain joins TRBV7-9 to TRBJ1-2; D unclear. Germline V gene lookup returns CDR1 SEHNR and CDR2 FQNEAQ (reference sequence). The CDR3 spans 13 residues. V lost 2 bases and J 6 bases, leaving 10 bases between the germline ends. The CDR3 DNA reads TGTGCCAGCAGCTTACGAGGAGATGATGGCTACACCTTC. As protein: CASSLRGDDGYTF.

V is TRBV19 and J is TRBJ2-2, with D unresolved. V was cut by 4 bases and J by 1 base, with 7 bases left in between. The CDR3 totals 14 residues. Germline CDR1 LNHDA, CDR2 SQIVND (reference sequence). The CDR3 coding sequence is TGTGCCAGTAGTACGACGAGGAACACCGGGGAGCTGTTTTTT. It yields the protein CASSTTRNTGELFF.

This clonotype was picked up a small number of times. The CDR3 DNA sequence: TGCAGCGTCGGGGAGGAGGGTGGCTACACCTTC. Its translation is CSVGEEGGYTF. V gene TRBV29-1 combines with J gene TRBJ1-2; D is ambiguous. The germline CDR1 and CDR2 sequences are SQVTM and ANQGSEA. Deletions cut 6 bases from V and 7 bases from J, with 12 bases between. The CDR3 has 11 amino acids.

About this clonotype: This may be a read error, as it is one base from a much larger clone. V is TRBV7-2 and J is TRBJ1-1, with 10 bases matching TRBD1. The CDR3 runs 15 residues. CDR1 is SGHTA and CDR2 is FQGNSA in the germline V gene. This chain's CDR3 is CANSSRTGGNTEAFF. As DNA, the CDR3 is TGTGCCAACAGCTCCAGGACAGGGGGGAACACTGAAGCTTTCTTT.

This sequence joins TRBV6-2 or TRBV6-3 and TRBJ1-2; TRBD1 might be the D (6 bases). The CDR3 has 14 amino acids. Germline lookup yields CDR1 MNHEY and CDR2 SVGEGT. V was shortened by 6 bases and J by 4 bases, with 15 bases between the two germline ends. CDR3 residues: CASRTTGPIYGYTF. CDR3 DNA: TGTGCCAGCAGGACGACAGGACCTATCTATGGCTACACCTTC.

This clonotype was observed a few times. This chain uses TRBV7-6 with TRBJ1-4; 7 nucleotides agree with TRBD1. V gave up 5 bases and J gave up 8 bases; unmatched junction bases: 11. This CDR3 comprises 15 residues. In germline, CDR1 is SGHVS, CDR2 FNYEAQ. The CDR3 spells CASSIADRRGEKLFF. The CDR3 region has the DNA TGTGCCAGCAGCATTGCGGACAGGCGTGGGGAAAAACTGTTTTTT.

This clonotype was counted between two and nine times. The chain recombines TRBV5-4 with TRBJ2-1; D is perhaps TRBD2 (6 bases). The V end was cut by 2 bases, the J end by 0 bases, with 15 bases between. Germline values: CDR1 SGHNT, CDR2 YYREEE (reference sequence). There are 17 residues in the CDR3. In DNA form, the CDR3 reads TGTGCCAGCAGCTTCGGGGGTCGAGCCAGCTCCTACAATGAGCAGTTCTTC. Protein product: CASSFGGRASSYNEQFF.

V gene TRBV28 combines with J gene TRBJ1-6, with TRBD1 matching 7 bases. Germline trimming cut 5 bases from V and 4 bases from J; bases unmatched to any gene: 5. This CDR3 has 15 amino acids. Per germline, CDR1 MDHEN and CDR2 SYDVKM. The CDR3 sequence: CASSPGQAYNSPLHF. Here the CDR3 DNA reads TGTGCCAGCAGTCCCGGACAGGCTTATAATTCACCCCTCCACTTT.

V is TRBV28 and J is TRBJ2-3, with D tentatively TRBD1 or TRBD2 (5 bases each). Between the trimmed V and J ends, which lost 4 bases and 5 bases, there was a span of 19 bases. The CDR3 extends over 16 amino acids. Looked up from germline, CDR1 is MDHEN and CDR2 is SYDVKM. The DNA for the CDR3 is TGTGCCAGCAGTTCCACCTATCCGGGACCGAGAGATACGCAGTATTTT. Amino acids: CASSSTYPGPRDTQYF.

Only a few counts were recorded for this clonotype. The chain has TRBV28 and TRBJ2-5, with TRBD2 matching over 9 bases. CDR3 size: 14 residues. Germline V gene data show CDR1 as MDHEN and CDR2 as SYDVKM. V trimming: 4 bases; J trimming: 6 bases; junction bases outside the gene matches: 6. For the CDR3, the DNA is TGTGCCAGCAGTTCGGGACTAGCCAGAAAGACCCAGTACTTC. Its protein product is CASSSGLARKTQYF.

This chain uses TRBV28 with TRBJ2-7; D call uncertain. The V end lost 2 bases, the J end lost 7 bases, and 12 bases lay between the germline ends. The CDR3 contains 13 residues. Per germline, CDR1 MDHEN and CDR2 SYDVKM. The CDR3 DNA sequence: TGTGCCAGCAGTTTAAGAGGACGGTCAGAGCAGTACTTC. It specifies CASSLRGRSEQYF. Filled out from reference TRBV28 and TRBJ2-7, the complete variable domain reads DVKVTQSSRYLVKRTGEKVFLECVQDMDHENMFWYRQDPGLGLRLIYFSYDVKMKEKGDIPEGYSVSREKKERFSLILESASTNQTSMYLCASSLRGRSEQYFGPGTRLTVT.

This clonotype was seen a few times. The chain is built from TRBV28 and TRBJ1-5; D may be TRBD1 (6 bases). The CDR3 extends over 16 amino acids. Germline-derived CDR1 and CDR2 are MDHEN and SYDVKM. V dropped 2 bases and J dropped 4 bases, with 15 bases sitting between them. The DNA for the CDR3 is TGTGCCAGCAGTTTAAGGGGGAGGAACAAAAATCAGCCCCAGCATTTT. This encodes CASSLRGRNKNQPQHF.

This clonotype was detected a few times. The V call is TRBV6-6, the J call TRBJ1-5; TRBD1 matches at 7 bases. The V gene end was trimmed by 5 bases and the J gene end by 6 bases; junction bases not matched to a gene: 10. This CDR3 has 15 amino acids. The germline V gene has CDR1 MNHNY and CDR2 SVGAGI (reference sequence). The CDR3 coding sequence is TGTGCCAGCAGTCAAGACAGGGTTGGATCTCAGCCCCAGCATTTT. This gives the protein CASSQDRVGSQPQHF.

This clonotype has more than one count but fewer than ten. J is TRBJ1-1 and V is TRBV20-1; a possible D gene is TRBD1 (5 bases). Per the germline V gene, CDR1 is DFQATT and CDR2 is SNEGSKA (reference sequence). CDR3 size: 14 residues. The V end was cut by 5 bases, the J end by 5 bases, with 18 bases between. CDR3 protein: CSARTSKEGTEAFF. The CDR3 nucleotides read TGCAGTGCTCGGACCAGTAAAGAGGGGACTGAAGCTTTCTTT.

Concerning this clonotype: One end of the junction is discordant with germline, which a read error may explain. The chain couples TRBV5-4 to TRBJ2-3; 7 bases map to TRBD1. CDR3 length equals 13 residues. Germline CDR1 is SGHNT and CDR2 is YYREEE (reference sequence). The CDR3 coding sequence is TGTGCCGGCAGTTGGGACAGAACAGATACGCAGTATTTT. Translated: CAGSWDRTDTQYF.